The 32 T cell receptor beta chains presented below share a single source sample, sequenced in a study of T-cell reconstitution after alpha-beta-depleted transplantation in children. It was with unique molecular identifiers that the TCRbeta library was prepared. Via MiXCR, TCRdb re-called the PCR reads, giving one row per CDR3 protein. The sample contains 670,000 or so distinct CDR3 sequences, approximately 14% of which appear only once. Source: PBMCs, taken before TCRalphabeta/CD19-depleted stem cell transplant. These receptors were collected from a girl aged 2-10 years with congenital amegakaryocytic thrombocytopenia, due to receive a stem cell transplant.

This clonotype was seen a few times. The chain recombines TRBV7-2 with TRBJ2-3; the D is unclear. The CDR3 contains 14 residues. The V end lost 4 bases, the J end lost 2 bases, and 10 bases lay between the germline ends. Germline CDR1 reads SGHTA; CDR2 reads FQGNSA. CDR3 DNA sequence: TGTGCCAGCAGCTCGCAGATTTCCACAGATACGCAGTATTTT. Protein sequence: CASSSQISTDTQYF.

This chain uses TRBV20-1 with TRBJ1-2, with TRBD1 identical over 7 bases. The CDR3 is 13 amino acids. Germline-derived CDR1 and CDR2 are DFQATT and SNEGSKA (reference sequence). Losses at the gene ends were 5 bases for V and 8 bases for J; bases not matched to a gene: 11. This chain's CDR3 is CSAPWYRGEGYTF. For the CDR3, the DNA is TGCAGTGCTCCTTGGTACAGGGGTGAAGGCTACACCTTC.

This clonotype occurred many times. The chain links TRBV18 to TRBJ2-3; no definite D call. The CDR3 is 12 amino acids. The germline V gene encodes CDR1 KGHSH and CDR2 LQKENI. Trimming shortened V by 3 bases and J by 3 bases, and 4 bases separated the two germline ends. CDR3 DNA sequence: TGTGCCAGCTCACCCATGACAGATACGCAGTATTTT. It yields the protein CASSPMTDTQYF.

This clonotype was detected ten times or more. V is TRBV29-1 and J is TRBJ1-2; D is undetermined. Looked up from germline, CDR1 is SQVTM and CDR2 is ANQGSEA. V was pared by 4 bases and J by 7 bases, with 16 bases between. This CDR3 contains 13 residues. The CDR3 sequence is CSVGAGMLGGYTF. DNA of the CDR3: TGCAGCGTTGGGGCAGGCATGTTGGGTGGCTACACCTTC.

Note on this clonotype: A much more abundant neighbour one base away suggests this may be a read error. The chain joins TRBV28 to TRBJ2-5; D remains ambiguous. V was shortened by 8 bases and J by 5 bases, with 15 bases between the two germline ends. The CDR3 spans 13 residues. Germline V gives CDR1 MDHEN, CDR2 SYDVKM. In DNA, the CDR3 is TGTGCCAGCGGTTCCCTAGGTCTGGAGACCCAGTACTTC. Translation gives CASGSLGLETQYF.

This clonotype was picked up many times. The chain uses TRBV28 and TRBJ2-3; no reliable D call. The CDR3 is 15 amino acids. V lost 7 bases and J 2 bases, leaving 16 bases between the germline ends. CDR1 is MDHEN and CDR2 is SYDVKM in the germline V gene. This chain's CDR3 is CASTVQSRSTDTQYF. DNA of the CDR3: TGTGCCAGCACCGTGCAGAGCAGATCCACAGATACGCAGTATTTT.

This clonotype was detected only a few times. The chain links TRBV27 to TRBJ2-7; no reliable D call. CDR1 and CDR2 (germline): MNHEY, SMNVEV (reference sequence). The CDR3 loop spans 12 amino acids. Trimming removed 4 bases from V and 9 bases from J, with 13 bases in between. The CDR3 DNA sequence: TGTGCCAGCAGTTATCCCGGTGGTGGGCAGTACTTC. Protein: CASSYPGGGQYF.

This clonotype was seen ten or more times. The CDR3 region is CASGKADRTDTQYF. The CDR3 region has the DNA TGTGCCAGCGGTAAAGCGGACCGCACAGATACGCAGTATTTT. J is TRBJ2-3 and V is TRBV12-3 or TRBV12-4, with D possibly TRBD2 on 5 matching bases. The CDR3 is made up of 14 amino acids. Trimming left V 8 bases short and J 1 base short, with 13 bases between.

This clonotype appeared many times. V gene TRBV20-1 combines with J gene TRBJ2-5; D unclear. Trimming left V 3 bases short and J 0 bases short, with 2 bases between. CDR1 and CDR2 (germline): DFQATT, SNEGSKA (reference sequence). CDR3 size: 11 residues. CDR3: CSARDQETQYF. CDR3 sequence (DNA): TGCAGTGCTAGGGACCAAGAGACCCAGTACTTC.

This clonotype was detected only a few times. J is TRBJ2-5 and V is TRBV12-3 or TRBV12-4; D unclear. Trimming pared 10 bases from V and 0 bases from J, leaving 12 bases between. CDR3 size: 13 residues. The CDR3 here is CAIGERYQETQYF. The CDR3 coding sequence is TGTGCCATAGGCGAAAGGTACCAAGAGACCCAGTACTTC.

In this sample, this clonotype turned up a few times. The chain recombines TRBV27 with TRBJ1-1; D unresolved. The CDR3 runs to 13 residues. Germline CDR1 and CDR2: MNHEY and SMNVEV (reference sequence). V gave up 2 bases and J gave up 7 bases, with 11 bases separating them. CDR3 nucleotide sequence: TGTGCCAGCAGTTTAAAAGCGGACGGTGAAGCTTTCTTT. Translating it yields CASSLKADGEAFF.

J is TRBJ2-1 and V is TRBV5-1; 11 nucleotides match TRBD2. Unmatched junction bases numbered 11, after V lost 4 bases and J lost 5 bases. The CDR3 sequence is 17 residues long. Per germline, CDR1 SGHRS and CDR2 YFSETQ. This CDR3 reads CASSRTIMGLADNEQFF. The CDR3 DNA sequence: TGCGCCAGCAGCCGGACAATAATGGGACTAGCGGACAATGAGCAGTTCTTC.

The V and J genes are TRBV7-9 and TRBJ1-3, with D possibly matching TRBD1 (6 bases). The CDR3 runs to 16 residues. The ends were cut back, 3 bases at V and 5 bases at J, with 17 bases in the middle. Germline CDR1 SEHNR, CDR2 FQNEAQ (reference sequence). The CDR3 sequence is CASSFGLGGYRNTIYF. CDR3 DNA: TGTGCCAGCAGCTTCGGACTAGGGGGGTATCGAAACACCATATATTTT.

This clonotype has a count of ten or more. The chain is built from TRBV27 and TRBJ1-4; 8 nucleotides match TRBD1. V was pared by 4 bases and J by 7 bases, with 8 bases of the junction left unmatched. The germline V gene encodes CDR1 MNHEY and CDR2 SMNVEV (reference sequence). The CDR3 extends over 15 amino acids. CDR3 in amino acids: CASSSRQGWGEKLFF. CDR3 nucleotide sequence: TGTGCCAGCAGTTCCCGACAGGGGTGGGGTGAAAAACTGTTTTTT.

This clonotype was counted at least ten times. J is TRBJ2-1 and V is TRBV10-3; 8 bases are a match to TRBD2. The CDR3 has 15 amino acids. V shed 5 bases and J 0 bases; nucleotides not matched to a gene: 3. Germline V gene sequence: CDR1 ENHRY, CDR2 SYGVKD. CDR3 region: CAISSAGGSYNEQFF. DNA for the CDR3: TGTGCCATCAGTTCTGCGGGGGGCTCCTACAATGAGCAGTTCTTC.

This clonotype was found many times. The chain joins TRBV6-1 to TRBJ1-4; D call uncertain. V lost 5 bases and J 3 bases, leaving 16 bases between the germline ends. CDR1 is MNHNS, CDR2 SASEGT, per germline. The CDR3 totals 16 residues. The CDR3 coding sequence is TGTGCCAGCAGTCCAGACTATCGGCGGGCTAATGAAAAACTGTTTTTT. Translating it yields CASSPDYRRANEKLFF.

J is TRBJ1-5 and V is TRBV12-3 or TRBV12-4; D might be TRBD1 (6 bases). Trimming cost V 5 bases and J 3 bases, with 17 bases left between them. The CDR3 loop spans 16 amino acids. In DNA form, the CDR3 reads TGTGCCAGCAGTACCTACACATGGGGGGCCAATCAGCCCCAGCATTTT. It is translated as CASSTYTWGANQPQHF.

This clonotype was observed many times. The rearrangement uses TRBV6-1 and TRBJ1-6; D is uncertain. From germline, CDR1 is MNHNS and CDR2 SASEGT. The CDR3 spans 10 residues. V gave up 8 bases and J gave up 14 bases, with 10 bases separating them. Here the CDR3 reads CASGMVALHF. CDR3 DNA: TGTGCCAGCGGGATGGTGGCCCTCCACTTT.

This clonotype was detected many times. CDR3 in amino acids: CASTPLRGKYGWQYF. For the CDR3, the DNA is TGTGCCAGCACCCCTCTCCGCGGGAAATACGGATGGCAGTACTTC. The V call is TRBV7-2, the J call TRBJ2-7; D perhaps matches TRBD2 (6 bases). The CDR3 runs to 15 residues. CDR1 SGHTA and CDR2 FQGNSA come from the germline V gene. Trimming cost V 7 bases and J 9 bases, with 25 bases left between them.

V gene TRBV5-1 combines with J gene TRBJ2-1, with D perhaps being TRBD1 or TRBD2 (5 bases each). This CDR3 has 14 amino acids. Germline V gene data show CDR1 as SGHRS and CDR2 as YFSETQ. V was trimmed by 9 bases and J by 3 bases, leaving 16 bases between them. The CDR3 bases are TGCGCCAAAAGAGGGGTGTGGAGCTACAATGAGCAGTTCTTC. Protein product: CAKRGVWSYNEQFF. Variable domain in full (rest from reference TRBV5-1 and TRBJ2-1): KAGVTQTPRYLIKTRGQQVTLSCSPISGHRSVSWYQQTPGQGLQFLFEYFSETQRNKGNFPGRFSGRQFSNSRSEMNVSTLELGDSALYLCAKRGVWSYNEQFFGPGTRLTVL.

The chain is built from TRBV3-1 and TRBJ1-1; 10 positions match TRBD1. The J segment lost 6 bases and the V segment lost 3 bases, leaving 7 bases of the junction unmatched. The CDR3 totals 15 residues. Germline lookup yields CDR1 LGHDT and CDR2 YNNKEL (reference sequence). In DNA form, the CDR3 reads TGTGCCAGCAGCCATACGACAGGGGGCTCCTCTGAAGCTTTCTTT. Its protein is CASSHTTGGSSEAFF.

V gene TRBV15 combines with J gene TRBJ2-7; D perhaps matches TRBD1 (6 bases). The V end was cut by 11 bases, the J end by 5 bases, with 31 bases between. CDR3 length: 17 amino acids. CDR1 is LNHNV, CDR2 YYDKDF, per germline (reference sequence). This chain's CDR3 is CASPAFESEYRVNEQYF. The CDR3 DNA reads TGTGCCTCACCAGCGTTCGAGAGTGAGTACAGGGTGAACGAGCAGTACTTC.

V usage is TRBV9 and J usage is TRBJ2-1; D gene uncertain. The germline V gene has CDR1 SGDLS and CDR2 YYNGEE. The CDR3 sequence is 14 residues long. The ends were cut back, 3 bases at V and 1 base at J, with 8 bases in the middle. The CDR3 DNA follows: TGTGCCAGCAGCGAAGACGGGTCCTACAATGAGCAGTTCTTC. Translation gives CASSEDGSYNEQFF.

This chain uses TRBV28 with TRBJ1-1; D is unclear. V dropped 3 bases and J dropped 4 bases, with 9 bases sitting between them. This CDR3 has 13 amino acids. The V gene's germline CDR1 is MDHEN and CDR2 SYDVKM. The CDR3 reads CASSFSRLTEAFF. The CDR3 DNA sequence: TGTGCCAGCAGTTTTTCGCGCCTCACTGAAGCTTTCTTT.

This clonotype showed up just a few times. The chain joins TRBV20-1 to TRBJ1-1; 9 positions agree with TRBD1. Germline lookup yields CDR1 DFQATT and CDR2 SNEGSKA (reference sequence). CDR3 length equals 18 residues. The V segment lost 4 bases and the J segment 0 bases; nucleotides outside the gene matches: 15. Here the CDR3 reads CSAITTPPGTGLNTEAFF. CDR3 coding DNA: TGCAGTGCTATAACCACACCACCCGGGACAGGGCTGAACACTGAAGCTTTCTTT.

At least ten counts were recorded for this clonotype. The rearrangement joins TRBV5-1 to TRBJ2-1; the D call may be TRBD1 or TRBD2 (5 bases each). The V end was cut by 4 bases, the J end by 5 bases, with 13 bases between. This CDR3 spans 14 amino acids. Germline V gives CDR1 SGHRS, CDR2 YFSETQ. The CDR3 sequence: CASSRGPEDNEQFF. DNA of the CDR3: TGCGCCAGCAGCAGGGGACCGGAGGACAATGAGCAGTTCTTC.

This clonotype was observed a few times. The CDR3 DNA follows: TGCGCCAGCAGCTGGGCACTCGGGGCAGGGGAGACAGATACGCAGTATTTT. Translating gives CASSWALGAGETDTQYF. This chain links TRBV5-1 with TRBJ2-3, with a tentative D call TRBD1 (6 bases). The V end lost 3 bases, the J end lost 3 bases, and 20 bases lay between the germline ends. The CDR3 spans 17 residues. Germline lookup yields CDR1 SGHRS and CDR2 YFSETQ.

This clonotype has more than one count but fewer than ten. The CDR3 spells CAWSESTGYEQYF. The CDR3 DNA is TGTGCCTGGAGTGAGTCGACAGGGTACGAGCAGTACTTC. The V call is TRBV30, the J call TRBJ2-7; 7 nucleotides match TRBD1. Germline CDR1 is GTSNPN and CDR2 is SVGIG (reference sequence). CDR3 length: 13 amino acids. With 1 base clipped from V and 4 bases from J, the junction kept 4 bases outside the gene matches.

This chain connects TRBV2 to TRBJ1-1; maybe TRBD1 (5 bases). The germline gives CDR1 SNHLY, CDR2 FYNNEI. Trimming shortened V by 10 bases and J by 7 bases, and 13 bases separated the two germline ends. CDR3 length: 11 residues. The CDR3 loop is CAIGTGYEAFF. CDR3 DNA sequence: TGTGCCATCGGGACGGGTTATGAAGCTTTCTTT.

The chain recombines TRBV20-1 with TRBJ2-7, with D possibly matching TRBD1 (6 bases). Germline CDR1 DFQATT, CDR2 SNEGSKA (reference sequence). The CDR3 has 19 amino acids. With 2 bases removed from V and 4 bases from J, the gap between germline ends came to 30 bases. CDR3 amino acids: CSARFPSGDYASSLYEQYF. CDR3 sequence (DNA): TGCAGTGCTAGATTTCCGTCAGGGGATTACGCCAGCTCCCTATACGAGCAGTACTTC.

The table lists this clonotype with many counts. CDR3 coding DNA: TGCAGCGTCGTGGACCAGTACAATGAGCAGTTCTTC. It encodes CSVVDQYNEQFF. The gene calls are TRBV29-1 and TRBJ2-1; D uncertain. The ends were cut back, 6 bases at V and 4 bases at J, with 10 bases in the middle. The CDR3 covers 12 residues. Germline assignment: CDR1 SQVTM and CDR2 ANQGSEA.

A few counts support this clonotype. This sequence joins TRBV5-1 and TRBJ2-3, with TRBD2 identical over 8 bases. The V gene's germline CDR1 is SGHRS and CDR2 YFSETQ. The CDR3 consists of 15 residues. J lost 10 bases, V lost 0 bases, and 10 bases had no gene match. The CDR3 region has the DNA TGCGCCAGCAGCTTGGTGTCTAGCGGGTCGTCTGCGCAGTATTTT. This codes for CASSLVSSGSSAQYF.